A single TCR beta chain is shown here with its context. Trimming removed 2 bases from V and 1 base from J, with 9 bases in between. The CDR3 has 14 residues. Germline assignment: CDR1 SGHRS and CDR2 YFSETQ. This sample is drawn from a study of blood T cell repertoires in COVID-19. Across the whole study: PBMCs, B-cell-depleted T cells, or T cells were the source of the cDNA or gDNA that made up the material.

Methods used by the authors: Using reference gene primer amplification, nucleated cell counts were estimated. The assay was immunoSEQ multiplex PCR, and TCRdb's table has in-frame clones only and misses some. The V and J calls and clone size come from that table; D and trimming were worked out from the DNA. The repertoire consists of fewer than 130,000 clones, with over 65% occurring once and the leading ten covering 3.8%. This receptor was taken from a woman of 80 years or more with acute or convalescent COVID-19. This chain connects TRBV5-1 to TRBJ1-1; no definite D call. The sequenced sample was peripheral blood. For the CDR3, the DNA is TGCGCCAGCAGCTTCAGGTCTGGGAACACTGAAGCTTTCTTT. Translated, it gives CASSFRSGNTEAFF.